Shown below are 19 T cell receptor beta chains from a single sample sequenced in a study of blood T cells in healthy people across ages. Alongside a J-beta primer mix, a sample-barcoded 5' primer served in a second PCR lasting about 6 to 11 cycles. TCRdb ran MiXCR on the 5' RACE reads and lists one entry per CDR3 protein. The sample has some 940,000 distinct CDR3 sequences; 29% are singletons. This same sample was also part of a study on T cells of mothers and their children.

Sequenced sample: blood. All receptors derive from a woman aged 40 to 50 in good health.

The chain couples TRBV28 to TRBJ2-1, with D perhaps matching TRBD2 (5 bases). The V and J ends lost 6 bases and 4 bases respectively, with 22 bases between them. Looked up from germline, CDR1 is MDHEN and CDR2 is SYDVKM. CDR3 size: 17 residues. This chain's CDR3 is CASSSRTPQSLYNEQFF. Written as DNA, the CDR3 is TGTGCCAGCAGCTCCCGGACTCCACAGTCTTTGTACAATGAGCAGTTCTTC.

This clonotype was counted many times. The rearrangement uses TRBV20-1 and TRBJ2-1, with TRBD1 as a possible D gene (5 bases). The CDR3 is 15 residues long. Between the trimmed V and J ends, which lost 0 bases and 9 bases, there was a span of 18 bases. From germline, CDR1 is DFQATT and CDR2 SNEGSKA (reference sequence). CDR3 nucleotide sequence: TGCAGTGCTAGAGATCCTGGGGCCCCCCTGGTTGAGCAGTTCTTC. Residues: CSARDPGAPLVEQFF.

In nucleotides, the CDR3 is TGCAGCGTTGACTCTCCCAGCTCACACTATGGCTACACCTTC. It encodes CSVDSPSSHYGYTF. This chain links TRBV29-1 with TRBJ1-2; no definite D call. The CDR3 consists of 14 residues. The germline V gene encodes CDR1 SQVTM and CDR2 ANQGSEA. V was trimmed by 3 bases and J by 3 bases, leaving 14 bases between them.

The J gene is TRBJ2-1, the V gene TRBV27; 7 positions match TRBD2. Trimming removed 2 bases from V and 5 bases from J; junction bases left unmatched: 12. The length of the CDR3 is 17 residues. Germline V gene sequence: CDR1 MNHEY, CDR2 SMNVEV (reference sequence). This chain's CDR3 is CASSLRRLGGYDNEQFF. The CDR3 DNA follows: TGTGCCAGCAGTTTACGGAGACTGGGGGGGTACGACAATGAGCAGTTCTTC.

At least ten counts were recorded for this clonotype. This sequence joins TRBV6-1 and TRBJ1-2; D gene uncertain. Looked up from germline, CDR1 is MNHNS and CDR2 is SASEGT. The CDR3 extends over 13 amino acids. The V gene lost 0 bases and the J gene lost 4 bases, with 6 bases spanning the gap. CDR3 DNA sequence: TGTGCCAGCAGTGAAGCTGGGGTCTATGGCTACACCTTC. Protein sequence: CASSEAGVYGYTF.

With regard to this clonotype: A much larger clonotype is one base distant, so this may be a read error. The V call is TRBV28, the J call TRBJ1-1; a weak D match, TRBD1 (6 bases). CDR3 length: 16 amino acids. Trimming shortened V by 6 bases and J by 4 bases, and 21 bases separated the two germline ends. The germline V gene encodes CDR1 MDHEN and CDR2 SYDVKM. CDR3 DNA sequence: TGTGCCAGCAGCCCCGGACGGGGGGCGCGGGGCACTGAAGCTTTCTTT. Its protein product is CASSPGRGARGTEAFF.

The V gene is TRBV28, the J gene TRBJ2-5; weak D call: TRBD1 (6 bases). CDR1 MDHEN and CDR2 SYDVKM come from the germline V gene. The CDR3 extends over 13 amino acids. V shed 8 bases and J shed 0 bases, with 10 bases lying between them. This CDR3 is CASEDRNQETQYF. The CDR3 DNA is TGTGCCAGCGAAGACAGGAACCAAGAGACCCAGTACTTC.

In the case of this clonotype: With a much larger clone just one base away, this may be a read error. The chain has TRBV5-1 and TRBJ1-1, with 9 bases aligning to TRBD1. The CDR3 is made up of 17 amino acids. Germline V gene data show CDR1 as SGHRS and CDR2 as YFSETQ. Here the CDR3 DNA reads TGCACCAGCAGCTTGAGGGCAAATGGACAGGGGTGGACTGAAGCTTTCTTT. It translates to CTSSLRANGQGWTEAFF.

This clonotype was observed at least ten times. The genes are TRBV5-5 and TRBJ1-2, with D hard to call. Per germline, CDR1 SGHKS and CDR2 YYEKEE (reference sequence). CDR3 length: 14 amino acids. V lost 4 bases and J 3 bases, leaving 13 bases between the germline ends. The CDR3 loop is CASSPGSRDYGYTF. The CDR3 DNA sequence: TGTGCCAGCAGCCCCGGATCTAGGGACTATGGCTACACCTTC.

This clonotype appeared many times. The V call is TRBV11-1, the J call TRBJ2-7; tentatively, D is TRBD1 (5 bases). The germline V and J ends were trimmed by 5 bases and 4 bases, with 9 bases remaining between them. Germline V gene data show CDR1 as SGHAT and CDR2 as FQDESV (reference sequence). This CDR3 is built from 12 residues. Here the CDR3 reads CASSRTLYEQYF. DNA of the CDR3: TGTGCCAGCAGCCGGACATTATACGAGCAGTACTTC.

This chain uses TRBV7-2 with TRBJ2-5, with D perhaps matching TRBD2 (6 bases). Trimming stripped 5 bases from V and 5 bases from J, with 18 bases between. The CDR3 consists of 15 residues. Germline assignment: CDR1 SGHTA and CDR2 FQGNSA. The CDR3 region is CASSPSGGIGETQYF. In DNA form, the CDR3 reads TGTGCCAGCAGCCCCTCTGGGGGGATCGGGGAGACCCAGTACTTC.

This clonotype has a handful of counts. The CDR3 loop reads CASSPAAGSPGEQYF. In DNA, the CDR3 is TGTGCCAGCTCCCCGGCGGCAGGGAGTCCGGGCGAGCAGTACTTC. The chain joins TRBV18 to TRBJ2-7; the D call may be TRBD1 or TRBD2 (5 bases each). V lost 6 bases and J 6 bases, leaving 21 bases between the germline ends. Germline V gene sequence: CDR1 KGHSH, CDR2 LQKENI. The CDR3 has 15 amino acids.

This clonotype was counted between two and nine times. The chain recombines TRBV7-2 with TRBJ2-7; D might be TRBD1 (5 bases). This CDR3 comprises 13 residues. V was cut by 4 bases and J by 3 bases, with 10 bases left in between. Germline assignment: CDR1 SGHTA and CDR2 FQGNSA. The CDR3 protein is CASSSRQYYEQYF. The CDR3 DNA follows: TGTGCCAGCAGCTCCCGACAGTACTACGAGCAGTACTTC.

This clonotype was seen at least ten times. V and J are TRBV7-2 and TRBJ2-7, with D possibly matching TRBD2 (6 bases). V was trimmed by 4 bases and J by 6 bases, leaving 13 bases between them. The length of the CDR3 is 13 residues. Germline assignment: CDR1 SGHTA and CDR2 FQGNSA. CDR3 region: CASSSGLGGEQYF. The CDR3 DNA reads as TGTGCCAGCAGCTCGGGACTCGGCGGCGAGCAGTACTTC.

A note on this clonotype: A read error may be the cause here, since a much bigger clone is one base away. The CDR3 sequence: CASSQEWGSSYNEQLF. CDR3 coding DNA: TGCGCCAGCAGCCAAGAGTGGGGTAGCTCCTACAATGAGCAGCTCTTC. The chain couples TRBV4-3 to TRBJ2-1; D not certain. Germline V CDR1 and CDR2: LGHNA, YSLEER. The CDR3 is 16 amino acids.

This clonotype was seen many times. This chain links TRBV5-1 with TRBJ2-5, with no clear D. The germline CDR1 and CDR2 sequences are SGHRS and YFSETQ. This CDR3 is built from 14 residues. V was clipped by 1 base and J by 3 bases, with 10 bases between them. CDR3 in DNA: TGCGCCAGCAGCTTGTCCTCTAGAGAAGAGACCCAGTACTTC. It encodes CASSLSSREETQYF.

The chain has TRBV11-2 and TRBJ2-2; TRBD2 agrees at 7 bases. The CDR3 consists of 17 residues. V lost 4 bases to trimming and J lost 4 bases; unmatched junction nucleotides: 12. Germline CDR1 reads SGHAT; CDR2 reads FQNNGV. The CDR3 protein is CASSSLLGGGSTGELFF. The CDR3 bases are TGTGCCAGCAGCTCCCTCTTAGGCGGGGGTTCCACCGGGGAGCTGTTTTTT.

V usage is TRBV12-3 or TRBV12-4 and J usage is TRBJ2-3; perhaps TRBD2 as D (5 bases). Trimming removed 10 bases at V and 4 bases at J, with 18 bases between. This CDR3 has 14 residues. CDR3: CATGVRVGADTQYF. The CDR3 DNA reads as TGTGCCACCGGCGTGAGGGTAGGCGCAGATACGCAGTATTTT.

The chain employs TRBV7-9 and TRBJ2-6; unclear D gene. The germline CDR1 and CDR2 sequences are SEHNR and FQNEAQ (reference sequence). The CDR3 totals 17 residues. Trimming pared 5 bases from V and 2 bases from J, leaving 16 bases between. The CDR3 region has the DNA TGTGCCAGCAGCCTTCCTAACCGGGTCGCTGGGGCCAACGTCCTGACTTTC. Protein: CASSLPNRVAGANVLTF.